The next 12 T cell receptor beta chains were all read from a single sample in a study of CD8+ T cells in alopecia areata. Reverse transcription of extracted RNA yielded cDNA, which provided the sequencing template. Assay: immunoSEQ multiplex PCR; the TCRdb copy retains only in-frame clones and omits some. The sample contains fewer than 250,000 clones, roughly 64% of which appear only once. Treatment described: oral pan-JAK inhibitor, 5-10 mg twice daily. This material consisted of CD4+ T cells sorted from blood, taken at week 4, from a patient treated with tofacitinib. The source of these receptors is a human donor with alopecia areata.

This rearrangement joins TRBV19 to TRBJ2-2; 13 nucleotides line up with TRBD2. The CDR3 sequence is 18 residues long. The V segment lost 4 bases and the J segment 1 base; nucleotides outside the gene matches: 6. CDR1 and CDR2 (germline): LNHDA, SQIVND (reference sequence). CDR3 bases: TGTGCCAGTAGTACGCGACTAGCGGGGGGACAGAACACCGGGGAGCTGTTTTTT. It is translated as CASSTRLAGGQNTGELFF.

V is TRBV6-1 and J is TRBJ2-5; possibly TRBD1 for D (6 bases). This CDR3 has 14 residues. V shed 3 bases and J shed 5 bases, with 13 bases lying between them. Germline V CDR1 and CDR2: MNHNS, SASEGT. The CDR3 protein is CASSDRGLVETQYF. CDR3 in DNA: TGTGCCAGCAGTGACAGGGGATTAGTGGAGACCCAGTACTTC.

The CDR3 nucleotides read TGTGCCATCGGCTCGGTGGACAGGTTCGGTGGCTACACCTTC. Its protein is CAIGSVDRFGGYTF. J is TRBJ1-2 and V is TRBV10-3; 7 nucleotides agree with TRBD1. Trimming cost V 8 bases and J 7 bases; bases outside gene matches: 13. Germline CDR1 is ENHRY and CDR2 is SYGVKD. This CDR3 contains 14 residues.

The rearrangement links TRBV11-2 to TRBJ2-5; D possibly corresponds to TRBD1 (6 bases). The V end was cut by 5 bases, the J end by 5 bases, with 24 bases between. CDR1 is SGHAT and CDR2 is FQNNGV in the germline V gene. The CDR3 contains 17 residues. Written as DNA, the CDR3 is TGTGCCAGCAGCCCAGGTTCTGGAACGGGACACTGGGAGACCCAGTACTTC. Translating gives CASSPGSGTGHWETQYF.

This rearrangement joins TRBV23-1 to TRBJ2-7; D tentatively reads TRBD1 or TRBD2 (6 bases each). TRBV23-1 is assigned to the ORF class and has an uncertain function. V lost 2 bases and J 2 bases, leaving 13 bases between the germline ends. This CDR3 region has 15 residues. The CDR3 sequence: CASSQRGAPTYEQYF. CDR3 in DNA: TGCGCCAGCAGTCAAAGGGGGGCCCCTACCTACGAGCAGTACTTC.

The chain joins TRBV12-5 to TRBJ2-3; TRBD2 matches 9 bases. Germline values: CDR1 LGHNT, CDR2 FRNRAP. The CDR3 consists of 14 residues. Trimming at V came to 6 bases and at J to 5 bases, leaving 6 bases not matched to a gene. The chain's CDR3 is CASGNSGGQDTQYF. The CDR3 nucleotides read TGTGCTAGTGGAAATAGCGGGGGCCAAGATACGCAGTATTTT.

The gene calls are TRBV11-3 and TRBJ2-3; D unclear. Germline V lookup: CDR1 SGHNT, CDR2 YENEEA. Trimming left V 1 base short and J 3 bases short, with 5 bases between. The CDR3 extends over 13 amino acids. This chain's CDR3 is CASSLGLTDTQYF. In DNA, the CDR3 is TGTGCCAGCAGCTTAGGATTAACAGATACGCAGTATTTT. Using reference TRBV11-3 and TRBJ2-3 for the parts outside the CDR3, the full variable domain is EAGVVQSPRYKIIEKKQPVAFWCNPISGHNTLYWYLQNLGQGPELLIRYENEEAVDDSQLPKDRFSAERLKGVDSTLKIQPAELGDSAVYLCASSLGLTDTQYFGPGTRLTVL.

The chain uses TRBV5-1 and TRBJ2-7; 8 bases line up with TRBD1. Per the germline V gene, CDR1 is SGHRS and CDR2 is YFSETQ. V lost 4 bases and J lost 3; bases outside the gene matches: 9. CDR3 length equals 15 residues. The CDR3 region has the DNA TGCGCCAGCAGCAAAGGGACAGGATATAACTACGAGCAGTACTTC. Translating gives CASSKGTGYNYEQYF.

The V gene is TRBV5-4, the J gene TRBJ2-2; D not resolved. The V gene lost 0 bases and the J gene lost 7 bases, with 13 bases spanning the gap. Germline CDR1 and CDR2: SGHNT and YYREEE (reference sequence). The CDR3 is 15 amino acids. The CDR3 coding sequence is TGTGCCAGCAGCTTGGCCGGTTTGGGCGTCGGGGAGCTGTTTTTT. Its translation: CASSLAGLGVGELFF. The variable domain in full, completed from reference TRBV5-4 and TRBJ2-2, reads ETGVTQSPTHLIKTRGQQVTLRCSSQSGHNTVSWYQQALGQGPQFIFQYYREEENGRGNFPPRFSGLQFPNYSSELNVNALELDDSALYLCASSLAGLGVGELFFGEGSRLTVL.

On this clone itself: The same CDR3 is also encoded by other DNA sequences in this sample. The J gene is TRBJ1-1, the V gene TRBV7-2; 10 bases align to TRBD1. In germline, CDR1 is SGHTA, CDR2 FQGNSA. V was clipped by 4 bases and J by 4 bases; unmatched bases: 3. CDR3 length equals 14 residues. CDR3 loop: CASSSRTGGTEAFF. CDR3 sequence (DNA): TGTGCCAGCAGCTCAAGGACAGGGGGCACTGAAGCTTTCTTT. The whole variable domain, remainder taken from reference TRBV7-2 and TRBJ1-1, is GAGVSQSPSNKVTEKGKDVELRCDPISGHTALYWYRQSLGQGLEFLIYFQGNSAPDKSGLPSDRFSAERTGGSVSTLTIQRTQQEDSAVYLCASSSRTGGTEAFFGQGTRLTVV.

This clone was seen a few times. This chain connects TRBV5-5 to TRBJ2-6; TRBD1 might be the D (6 bases). Germline V lookup: CDR1 SGHKS, CDR2 YYEKEE (reference sequence). CDR3 length: 15 amino acids. Trimming shortened V by 6 bases and J by 1 base, and 11 bases separated the two germline ends. Here the CDR3 DNA reads TGTGCCAGCAACAAAGGGGGTTCTGGGGCCAACGTCCTGACTTTC. Its protein product is CASNKGGSGANVLTF. The full variable domain, its missing parts supplied by reference TRBV5-5 and TRBJ2-6, is DAGVTQSPTHLIKTRGQQVTLRCSPISGHKSVSWYQQVLGQGPQFIFQYYEKEERGRGNFPDRFSARQFPNYSSELNVNALLLGDSALYLCASNKGGSGANVLTFGAGSRLTVL.

Worth noting for this clone: The junction shows a germline mismatch at one end, possibly a read error. CDR3 region: CASSLGVF. The DNA for the CDR3 is TGTGCCAGCAGCTTGGGGGTCTTC. The gene calls are TRBV7-9 and TRBJ2-7; tentatively, D is TRBD1 or TRBD2 (5 bases each). From germline, CDR1 is SEHNR and CDR2 FQNEAQ (reference sequence). This CDR3 comprises 8 residues.